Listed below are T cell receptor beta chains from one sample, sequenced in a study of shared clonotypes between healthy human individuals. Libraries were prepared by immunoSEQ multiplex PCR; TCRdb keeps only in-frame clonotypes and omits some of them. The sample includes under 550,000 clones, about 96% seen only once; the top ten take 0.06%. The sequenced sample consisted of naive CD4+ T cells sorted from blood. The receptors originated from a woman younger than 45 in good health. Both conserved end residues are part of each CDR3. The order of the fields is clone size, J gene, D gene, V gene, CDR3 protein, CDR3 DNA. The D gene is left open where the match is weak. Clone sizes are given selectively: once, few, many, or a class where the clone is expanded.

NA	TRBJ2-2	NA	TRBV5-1	CASSLTAGVIGELFF	TGCGCCAGCAGCTTGACGGCAGGGGTTATCGGGGAGCTGTTTTTT
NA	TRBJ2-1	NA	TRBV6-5	CASSYNSYEQFF	TGTGCCAGCAGTTATAATAGCTATGAGCAGTTCTTC
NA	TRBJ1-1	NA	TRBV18	CASSPKGQNTEAFF	TGTGCCAGCTCACCCAAGGGACAGAACACTGAAGCTTTCTTT
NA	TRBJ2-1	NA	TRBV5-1	CASSGMTGNNEQFF	TGCGCCAGCAGCGGAATGACAGGCAACAATGAGCAGTTCTTC
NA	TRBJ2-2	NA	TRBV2	CASKSGEGAIGELFF	TGTGCCAGCAAATCGGGGGAAGGGGCGATCGGGGAGCTGTTTTTT
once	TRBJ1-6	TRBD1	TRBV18	CASSPGQDNSPLHF	TGTGCCAGCTCCCCTGGACAGGATAATTCACCCCTCCACTTT
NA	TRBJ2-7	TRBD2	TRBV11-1	CASSLGLAGRDEQYF	TGTGCCAGCAGCTTAGGGCTAGCGGGCCGGGACGAGCAGTACTTC
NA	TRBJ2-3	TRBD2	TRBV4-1	CASSQEGLAGLNTQYF	TGCGCCAGCAGCCAAGAGGGACTAGCGGGACTAAATACGCAGTATTTT
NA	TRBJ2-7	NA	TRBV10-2	CASSEGGPGYEQYF	TGCGCCAGCAGTGAAGGAGGGCCAGGCTACGAGCAGTACTTC
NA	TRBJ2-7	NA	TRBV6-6	CASSSSGPKGEQYF	TGTGCCAGCAGTTCCTCCGGGCCGAAAGGGGAGCAGTACTTC
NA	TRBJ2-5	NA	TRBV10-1	CASSAGFQETQYF	TGCGCCAGCAGTGCCGGTTTCCAAGAGACCCAGTACTTC
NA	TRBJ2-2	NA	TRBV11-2	CASSSLDGELFF	TGTGCCAGCAGCAGCCTTGACGGGGAGCTGTTTTTT
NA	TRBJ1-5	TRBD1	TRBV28	CASTAGGTAYNQPQHF	TGTGCCAGCACCGCAGGGGGGACAGCCTACAATCAGCCCCAGCATTTT
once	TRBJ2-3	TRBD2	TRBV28	CASSLGLDTDTQYF	TGTGCCAGCAGCCTTGGACTAGACACAGATACGCAGTATTTT
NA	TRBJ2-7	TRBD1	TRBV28	CASRPGQGRPYEQYF	TGTGCCAGCAGACCGGGACAGGGAAGACCTTACGAGCAGTACTTC
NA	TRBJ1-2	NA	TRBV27	CASSLAAEVGYGYTF	TGTGCCAGCAGTTTAGCGGCGGAAGTGGGCTATGGCTACACCTTC
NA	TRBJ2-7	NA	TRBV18	CASSPPGTAIRDEQYF	TGTGCCAGCTCACCACCGGGGACGGCGATCAGGGACGAGCAGTACTTC
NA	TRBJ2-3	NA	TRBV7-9	CASSHNRERMSDTQYF	TGTGCCAGCAGCCATAACAGGGAACGCATGTCAGATACGCAGTATTTT
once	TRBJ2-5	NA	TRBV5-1	CASSRLAEQETQYF	TGCGCCAGCAGCAGATTAGCGGAACAAGAGACCCAGTACTTC
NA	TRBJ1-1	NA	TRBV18	CASSPPSAMNTEAFF	TGTGCCAGCTCACCACCGTCAGCCATGAACACTGAAGCTTTCTTT
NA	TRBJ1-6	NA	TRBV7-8	CASSLALKGTDSPLHF	TGTGCCAGCAGCTTAGCGCTGAAGGGGACGGATTCACCCCTCCACTTT
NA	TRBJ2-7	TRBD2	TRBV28	CASSRGLAGDSYEQYF	TGTGCCAGCAGTCGAGGACTAGCGGGAGACTCCTACGAGCAGTACTTC